Following are 27 T cell receptor beta chains from one sample sequenced in a study of shared T cell receptors in the human thymus. The assay was immunoSEQ multiplex PCR, and TCRdb's table has in-frame clones only and misses some. The repertoire holds 630,000 or so clones, around 87% seen once, with 0.009% to 0.0095% in the top ten. These data were also filed under a second study, of human thymus T cells.

The sequenced sample was thymocytes. The receptors shown here come from a boy under two years old with a congenital heart defect.

V is TRBV6-5 and J is TRBJ1-4; 8 bases map to TRBD1. After removal of 6 bases from V and 8 bases from J, the junction contained 5 bases not matched to a gene. Germline CDR1 and CDR2: MNHEY and SVGAGI. The CDR3 is made up of 13 amino acids. CDR3 sequence (DNA): TGTGCCAGCAGAACGACAGGGGCCGAAAAACTGTTTTTT. This sequence encodes CASRTTGAEKLFF.

This chain connects TRBV28 to TRBJ1-4; D not certain. Per the germline V gene, CDR1 is MDHEN and CDR2 is SYDVKM. This CDR3 is 13 amino acids long. The V end lost 5 bases, the J end lost 11 bases, and 15 bases lay between the germline ends. The DNA of the CDR3 is TGTGCCAGCAGTCCGGCAATCGGGAAGAAACTGTTTTTT. It encodes CASSPAIGKKLFF.

The rearrangement uses TRBV5-4 and TRBJ2-5, with 10 bases aligning to TRBD2. V shed 5 bases and J 4 bases; nucleotides not matched to a gene: 8. This CDR3 region has 15 residues. The germline V gene encodes CDR1 SGHNT and CDR2 YYREEE (reference sequence). The CDR3 DNA sequence: TGTGCCAGCAGACGGGAGCGGGGGGGCAGAGAGACCCAGTACTTC. Translating gives CASRRERGGRETQYF.

This clone showed up just a few times. This sequence joins TRBV14 and TRBJ2-7; D perhaps matches TRBD2 (5 bases). Germline assignment: CDR1 SGHDN and CDR2 FVKESK. There are 15 residues in the CDR3. V was pared by 1 base and J by 5 bases, with 15 bases between. CDR3 region: CASSQVQVTRDEQYF. The CDR3 DNA follows: TGTGCCAGCAGCCAAGTCCAGGTTACTAGGGACGAGCAGTACTTC.

This clone has a handful of counts. This chain links TRBV10-3 with TRBJ2-2; 11 nucleotides agree with TRBD2. This CDR3 spans 16 amino acids. The J segment lost 1 base and the V segment lost 5 bases, leaving 3 bases of the junction unmatched. The germline CDR1 and CDR2 sequences are ENHRY and SYGVKD. The DNA for the CDR3 is TGTGCCATCAGTTCGGGACTAGCGGAGAACACCGGGGAGCTGTTTTTT. Protein: CAISSGLAENTGELFF.

This clone was seen just once. V usage is TRBV6-5 and J usage is TRBJ1-2; D is perhaps TRBD1 (6 bases). Trimming left V 9 bases short and J 4 bases short, with 9 bases between. The CDR3 has 11 residues. Germline assignment: CDR1 MNHEY and CDR2 SVGAGI. CDR3 residues: CASRGSYGYTF. The CDR3 bases are TGTGCCAGTAGGGGGTCCTATGGCTACACCTTC.

The chain links TRBV9 to TRBJ2-5, with 7 bases fitting TRBD2. V trimming: 7 bases; J trimming: 0 bases; junction bases outside the gene matches: 15. The germline V gene encodes CDR1 SGDLS and CDR2 YYNGEE. The CDR3 has 17 amino acids. The CDR3 nucleotides read TGTGCCAGCCCCCGGCCCCTCCTTCTAGCGGACCAAGAGACCCAGTACTTC. It translates to CASPRPLLLADQETQYF.

The rearrangement joins TRBV2 to TRBJ1-2; weak D call: TRBD1 (5 bases). Germline loops: CDR1 SNHLY, CDR2 FYNNEI. Trimming removed 3 bases at V and 8 bases at J, with 16 bases between. The CDR3 runs 14 residues. This CDR3 is CASSEPGKDQGYTF. In nucleotides, the CDR3 is TGTGCCAGCAGTGAGCCAGGGAAAGACCAGGGCTACACCTTC.

The chain couples TRBV4-1 to TRBJ2-3; D may be TRBD1 (5 bases). The CDR3 consists of 15 residues. Germline V CDR1 and CDR2: MGHRA, YSYEKL. V dropped 0 bases and J dropped 4 bases, with 11 bases sitting between them. In DNA, the CDR3 is TGCGCCAGCAGCCAAGAAGATCGCAGGGCAGATACGCAGTATTTT. This translates into CASSQEDRRADTQYF.

V and J are TRBV6-1 and TRBJ2-7; TRBD2 aligns across 7 bases. The V segment lost 1 base and the J segment 2 bases; nucleotides outside the gene matches: 23. The CDR3 spans 21 residues. Germline values: CDR1 MNHNS, CDR2 SASEGT. The DNA for the CDR3 is TGTGCCAGCAGTGAAGACCCCCTCCGCGGGACTATCACACCTATTACCTACGAGCAGTACTTC. This sequence encodes CASSEDPLRGTITPITYEQYF.

The chain combines TRBV5-1 with TRBJ1-1; TRBD1 matches 11 bases. The junction had 7 bases not matched to a gene; V was cut back by 4 bases and J by 11 bases. This CDR3 has 13 residues. Germline CDR1 is SGHRS and CDR2 is YFSETQ. In DNA form, the CDR3 reads TGCGCCAGCAGCGCGGACAGGGGGCTATGGGCTTTCTTT. Translating gives CASSADRGLWAFF.

The chain employs TRBV25-1 and TRBJ1-6; D perhaps matches TRBD1 (5 bases). Looked up from germline, CDR1 is MGHDK and CDR2 is SYGVNS. The CDR3 extends over 16 amino acids. The ends were cut back, 4 bases at V and 8 bases at J, with 18 bases in the middle. The CDR3 coding sequence is TGTGCCAGCAGTGGCTCTTCACAGGAACTTGATTCACCCCTCCACTTT. Protein product: CASSGSSQELDSPLHF.

This clone was seen a handful of times. The gene calls are TRBV30 and TRBJ2-3; tentatively, D is TRBD2 (5 bases). Germline-derived CDR1 and CDR2 are GTSNPN and SVGIG (reference sequence). CDR3 length: 14 amino acids. The V gene lost 2 bases and the J gene lost 3 bases, with 12 bases spanning the gap. The CDR3 DNA sequence: TGTGCCTGGAGTCGGGTGTGGGAGACAGATACGCAGTATTTT. Translation: CAWSRVWETDTQYF.

The rearrangement links TRBV5-6 to TRBJ2-1; no clear D. The germline gives CDR1 SGHDT, CDR2 YYEEEE. This CDR3 spans 16 amino acids. Trimming took off 2 bases at V and 4 bases at J, with 16 bases between the two ends. In DNA form, the CDR3 reads TGTGCCAGCAGCTTTCTGATCCGCGTCGGGTACAATGAGCAGTTCTTC. This encodes CASSFLIRVGYNEQFF.

This chain connects TRBV27 to TRBJ1-5; TRBD1 might be the D (6 bases). With 3 bases removed from V and 4 bases from J, the gap between germline ends came to 13 bases. Germline V lookup: CDR1 MNHEY, CDR2 SMNVEV (reference sequence). The CDR3 totals 15 residues. CDR3 sequence: CASSLTDSPNQPQHF. CDR3 nucleotides: TGTGCCAGCAGTTTGACGGACAGCCCGAATCAGCCCCAGCATTTT.

CDR3 DNA sequence: TGTGCCAGCAGTCCAGGGGGCCACCGTGGCTACACCTTC. This translates into CASSPGGHRGYTF. V gene TRBV6-4 combines with J gene TRBJ1-2; 8 bases align to TRBD1. The CDR3 totals 13 residues. Germline CDR1 MRHNA, CDR2 SNTAGT. The junction had 6 bases not matched to a gene; V was cut back by 5 bases and J by 7 bases.

The chain has TRBV19 and TRBJ1-5, with 8 bases identical to TRBD1. J gave up 5 bases and V 3 bases, and 24 bases lay outside the gene matches. The CDR3 totals 21 residues. Germline-derived CDR1 and CDR2 are LNHDA and SQIVND (reference sequence). The CDR3 region is CASSIKRDRPLFHVPYQPQHF. The DNA of the CDR3 is TGTGCCAGTAGTATTAAACGGGACAGGCCCCTATTCCACGTCCCATATCAGCCCCAGCATTTT.

The gene calls are TRBV18 and TRBJ1-1; 9 nucleotides match TRBD1. The CDR3 runs to 19 residues. J was trimmed by 1 base and V by 4 bases; bases with no gene match: 16. Germline V CDR1 and CDR2: KGHSH, LQKENI. The CDR3 DNA reads as TGTGCCAGCTCACGTAAACTAATCCGGGACAGGGTAGAGAACACTGAAGCTTTCTTT. Its translation is CASSRKLIRDRVENTEAFF.

The chain recombines TRBV6-5 with TRBJ2-7, with 9 bases aligning to TRBD2. The CDR3 has 15 residues. The junction had 3 bases not matched to a gene; V was cut back by 1 base and J by 2 bases. Per germline, CDR1 MNHEY and CDR2 SVGAGI. CDR3 sequence reads: CASSYWREGPYEQYF. In DNA form, the CDR3 reads TGTGCCAGCAGTTACTGGCGGGAGGGGCCCTACGAGCAGTACTTC.

In this sample, this clone turned up a few times. The chain joins TRBV12-5 to TRBJ2-7; the match to TRBD2 covers 12 bases. Trimming at V came to 5 bases and at J to 3 bases, leaving 17 bases not matched to a gene. Germline lookup yields CDR1 LGHNT and CDR2 FRNRAP. This CDR3 region has 19 residues. DNA of the CDR3: TGTGCTAGTGGTCCCCATGAGAACCGGACTAGCGGGGTCTTCTACGAGCAGTACTTC. Translating gives CASGPHENRTSGVFYEQYF.

V is TRBV2 and J is TRBJ1-2, with D hard to call. V gave up 4 bases and J gave up 8 bases, with 11 bases separating them. The CDR3 loop spans 12 amino acids. Germline values: CDR1 SNHLY, CDR2 FYNNEI. This chain's CDR3 is CASSALRHGYTF. CDR3 DNA: TGTGCCAGCAGTGCCCTCCGACACGGCTACACCTTC.

The chain employs TRBV6-1 and TRBJ2-2; D is ambiguous. Germline V lookup: CDR1 MNHNS, CDR2 SASEGT. Trimming stripped 5 bases from V and 6 bases from J, with 16 bases between. This CDR3 region has 15 residues. CDR3 coding DNA: TGTGCCAGCAGTCTACACTCGTGGGCCCCCGGGGAGCTGTTTTTT. Protein sequence: CASSLHSWAPGELFF.

The chain links TRBV4-3 to TRBJ2-3, with TRBD2 matching 12 bases. The germline CDR1 and CDR2 sequences are LGHNA and YSLEER. Trimming took 0 bases from V and 3 from J; bases not matched to a gene: 13. The CDR3 length is 20 residues. The chain's CDR3 is CASSQDHQASGGALTDTQYF. The CDR3 region has the DNA TGCGCCAGCAGCCAAGACCACCAGGCTAGCGGGGGGGCCCTTACAGATACGCAGTATTTT.

The rearrangement uses TRBV11-2 and TRBJ2-7; 12 bases are a match to TRBD2. V gave up 5 bases and J gave up 1 base; unmatched junction bases: 6. Germline V gene data show CDR1 as SGHAT and CDR2 as FQNNGV. The CDR3 spans 16 residues. In DNA, the CDR3 is TGTGCCAGCAGCACCCCACTAGCGGGAGGTTCCTACGAGCAGTACTTC. This sequence encodes CASSTPLAGGSYEQYF.

This clone came up once. CDR3 sequence reads: CASSLEGGGTEAFF. The CDR3, as DNA: TGTGCCAGCAGCTTGGAAGGGGGAGGGACTGAAGCTTTCTTT. The genes are TRBV5-4 and TRBJ1-1, with D possibly being TRBD1 (6 bases). The germline V gene encodes CDR1 SGHNT and CDR2 YYREEE (reference sequence). The V end lost 0 bases, the J end lost 5 bases, and 11 bases lay between the germline ends. CDR3 length equals 14 residues.

This chain joins TRBV2 and TRBJ1-2; 7 nucleotides match TRBD1. The CDR3 has 12 amino acids. The V and J ends lost 5 bases and 7 bases, in that order; junction bases with no gene match: 4. In germline, CDR1 is SNHLY, CDR2 FYNNEI. As DNA, the CDR3 is TGTGCCAGCAGTCTTAGGGGGCTTGGCTACACCTTC. The encoded protein is CASSLRGLGYTF.

The CDR3 protein is CASRQDRGRSTEAFF. CDR3 nucleotide sequence: TGTGCCAGCAGACAAGACAGGGGCCGGTCCACTGAAGCTTTCTTT. V gene TRBV28 combines with J gene TRBJ1-1, with 8 bases that match TRBD1. The CDR3 runs to 15 residues. The V gene's germline CDR1 is MDHEN and CDR2 SYDVKM. After removal of 6 bases from V and 4 bases from J, the junction contained 10 bases not matched to a gene.